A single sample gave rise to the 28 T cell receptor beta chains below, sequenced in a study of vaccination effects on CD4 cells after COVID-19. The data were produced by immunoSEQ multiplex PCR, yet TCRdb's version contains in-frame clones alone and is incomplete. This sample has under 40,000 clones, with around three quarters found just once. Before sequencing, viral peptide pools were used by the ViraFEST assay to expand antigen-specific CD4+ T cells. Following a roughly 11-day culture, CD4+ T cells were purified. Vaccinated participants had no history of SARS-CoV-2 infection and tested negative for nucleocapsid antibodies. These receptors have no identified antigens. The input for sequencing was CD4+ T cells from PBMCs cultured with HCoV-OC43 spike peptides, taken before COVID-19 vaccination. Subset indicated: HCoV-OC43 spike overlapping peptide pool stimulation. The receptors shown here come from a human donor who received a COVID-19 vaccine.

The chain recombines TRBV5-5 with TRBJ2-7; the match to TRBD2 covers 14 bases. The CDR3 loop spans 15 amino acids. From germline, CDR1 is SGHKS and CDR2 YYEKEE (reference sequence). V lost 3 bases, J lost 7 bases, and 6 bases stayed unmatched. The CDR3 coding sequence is TGTGCCAGCAGCTGGGAGGGACTAGCGGGAGTTGAGCAGTACTTC. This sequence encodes CASSWEGLAGVEQYF.

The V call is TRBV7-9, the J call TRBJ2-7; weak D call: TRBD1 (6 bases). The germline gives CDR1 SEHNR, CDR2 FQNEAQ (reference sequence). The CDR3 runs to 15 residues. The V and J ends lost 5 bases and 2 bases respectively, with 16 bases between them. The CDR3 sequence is CASSPAWTATYEQYF. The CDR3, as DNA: TGTGCCAGCAGCCCGGCGTGGACAGCAACCTACGAGCAGTACTTC.

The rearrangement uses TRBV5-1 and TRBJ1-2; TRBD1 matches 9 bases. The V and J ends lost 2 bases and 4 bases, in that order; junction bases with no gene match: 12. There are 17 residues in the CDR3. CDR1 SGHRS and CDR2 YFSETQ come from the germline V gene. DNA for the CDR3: TGCGCCAGCAGCTTAGGGCCTTGGACAGGGGAGGGCTATGGCTACACCTTC. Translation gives CASSLGPWTGEGYGYTF.

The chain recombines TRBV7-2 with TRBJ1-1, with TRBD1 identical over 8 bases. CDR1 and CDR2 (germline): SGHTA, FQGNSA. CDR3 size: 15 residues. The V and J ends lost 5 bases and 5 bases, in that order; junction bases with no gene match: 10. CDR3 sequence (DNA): TGTGCCAGCAGCCCCCGGACAGGGAAGTCGACTGAAGCTTTCTTT. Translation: CASSPRTGKSTEAFF.

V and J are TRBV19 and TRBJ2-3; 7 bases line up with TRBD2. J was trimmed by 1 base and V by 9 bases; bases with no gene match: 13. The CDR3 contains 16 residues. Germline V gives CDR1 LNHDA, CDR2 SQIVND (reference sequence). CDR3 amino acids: CASSPGTKFGTDTQYF. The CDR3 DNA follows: TGTGCCAGCTCTCCCGGGACTAAGTTCGGCACAGATACGCAGTATTTT. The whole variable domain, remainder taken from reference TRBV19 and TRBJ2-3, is DGGITQSPKYLFRKEGQNVTLSCEQNLNHDAMYWYRQDPGQGLRLIYYSQIVNDFQKGDIAEGYSVSREKKESFPLTVTSAQKNPTAFYLCASSPGTKFGTDTQYFGPGTRLTVL.

The CDR3 DNA reads as TGTGCTAGTGGTTTGGTACGACAGAGCTACGAGCAGTACTTC. Its protein product is CASGLVRQSYEQYF. The chain employs TRBV12-5 and TRBJ2-7; D may be TRBD1 (5 bases). Germline V gene data show CDR1 as LGHNT and CDR2 as FRNRAP. Between the trimmed V and J ends, which lost 0 bases and 3 bases, there was a span of 9 bases. The CDR3 contains 14 residues. Based on the CDR3 plus reference TRBV12-5 and TRBJ2-7, the full variable domain is DARVTQTPRHKVTEMGQEVTMRCQPILGHNTVFWYRQTMMQGLELLAYFRNRAPLDDSGMPKDRFSAEMPDATLATLKIQPSEPRDSAVYFCASGLVRQSYEQYFGPGTRLTVT.

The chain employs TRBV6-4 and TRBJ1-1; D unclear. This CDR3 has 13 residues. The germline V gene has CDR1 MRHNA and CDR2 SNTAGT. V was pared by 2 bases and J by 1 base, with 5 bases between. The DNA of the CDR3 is TGTGCCAGCAGTGACGGGGAGAACACTGAAGCTTTCTTT. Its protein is CASSDGENTEAFF.

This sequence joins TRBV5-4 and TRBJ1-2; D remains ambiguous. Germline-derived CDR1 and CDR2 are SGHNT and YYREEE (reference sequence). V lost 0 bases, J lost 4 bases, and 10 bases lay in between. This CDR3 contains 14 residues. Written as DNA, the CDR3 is TGTGCCAGCAGCTTGGCCGCAGAGCCCTATGGCTACACCTTC. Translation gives CASSLAAEPYGYTF.

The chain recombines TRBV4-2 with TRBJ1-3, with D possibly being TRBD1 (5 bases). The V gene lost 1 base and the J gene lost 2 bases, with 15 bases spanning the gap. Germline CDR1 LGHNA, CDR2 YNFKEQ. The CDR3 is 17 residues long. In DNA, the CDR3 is TGTGCCAGCAGCCAAGTAAGGGGCAGCACTACTGGAAACACCATATATTTT. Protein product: CASSQVRGSTTGNTIYF.

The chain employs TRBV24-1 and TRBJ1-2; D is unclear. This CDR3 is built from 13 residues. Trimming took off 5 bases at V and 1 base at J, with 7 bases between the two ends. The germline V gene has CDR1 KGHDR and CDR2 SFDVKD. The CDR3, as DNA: TGTGCCACCAGTGCGGGCAGTAACTATGGCTACACCTTC. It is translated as CATSAGSNYGYTF.

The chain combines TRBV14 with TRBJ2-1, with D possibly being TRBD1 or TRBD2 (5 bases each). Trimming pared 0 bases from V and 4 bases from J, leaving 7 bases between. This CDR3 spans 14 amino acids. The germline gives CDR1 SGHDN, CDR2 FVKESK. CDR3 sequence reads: CASSQEGVYNEQFF. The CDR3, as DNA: TGTGCCAGCAGCCAAGAGGGGGTTTACAATGAGCAGTTCTTC.

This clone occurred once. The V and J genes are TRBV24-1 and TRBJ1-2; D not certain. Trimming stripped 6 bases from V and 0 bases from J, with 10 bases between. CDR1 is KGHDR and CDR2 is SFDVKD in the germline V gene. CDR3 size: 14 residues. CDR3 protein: CATSNRGANYGYTF. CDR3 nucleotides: TGTGCCACCAGTAACCGGGGAGCTAACTATGGCTACACCTTC.

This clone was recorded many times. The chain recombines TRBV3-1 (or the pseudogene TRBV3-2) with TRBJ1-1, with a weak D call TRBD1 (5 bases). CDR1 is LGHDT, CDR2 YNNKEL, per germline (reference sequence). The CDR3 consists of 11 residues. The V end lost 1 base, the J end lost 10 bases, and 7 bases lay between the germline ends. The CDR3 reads CASSQAGGAFF. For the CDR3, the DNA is TGTGCCAGCAGCCAAGCGGGGGGAGCTTTCTTT.

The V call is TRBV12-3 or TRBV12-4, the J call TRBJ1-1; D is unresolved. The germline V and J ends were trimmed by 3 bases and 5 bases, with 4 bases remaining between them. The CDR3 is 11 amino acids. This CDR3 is CASSFGTEAFF. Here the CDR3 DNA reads TGTGCCAGCAGTTTCGGGACTGAAGCTTTCTTT.

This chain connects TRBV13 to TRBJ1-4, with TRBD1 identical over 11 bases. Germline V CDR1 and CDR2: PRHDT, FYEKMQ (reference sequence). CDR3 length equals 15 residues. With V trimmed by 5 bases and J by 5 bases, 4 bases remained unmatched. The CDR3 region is CASSHWTGGNEKLFF. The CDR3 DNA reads TGTGCCAGCAGCCACTGGACAGGGGGCAATGAAAAACTGTTTTTT.

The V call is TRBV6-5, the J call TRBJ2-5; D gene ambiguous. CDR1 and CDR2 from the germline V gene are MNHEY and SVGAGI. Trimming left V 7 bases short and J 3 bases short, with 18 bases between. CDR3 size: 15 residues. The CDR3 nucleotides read TGTGCCAGCACCGAAGTTGGAACAGTTAAAGAGACCCAGTACTTC. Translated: CASTEVGTVKETQYF.

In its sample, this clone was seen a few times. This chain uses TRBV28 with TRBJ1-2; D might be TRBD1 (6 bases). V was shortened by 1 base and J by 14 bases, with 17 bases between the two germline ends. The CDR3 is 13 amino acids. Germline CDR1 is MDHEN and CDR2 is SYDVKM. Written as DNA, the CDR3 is TGTGCCAGCAGTTTATCGGCCGGACAGCTCAGTACCTTC. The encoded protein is CASSLSAGQLSTF.

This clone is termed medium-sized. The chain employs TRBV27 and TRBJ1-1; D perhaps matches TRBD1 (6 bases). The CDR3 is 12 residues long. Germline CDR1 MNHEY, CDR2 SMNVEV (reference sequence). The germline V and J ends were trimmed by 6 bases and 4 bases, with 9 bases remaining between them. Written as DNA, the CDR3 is TGTGCCAGCAGGTCAGGGGCCACTGAAGCTTTCTTT. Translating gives CASRSGATEAFF.

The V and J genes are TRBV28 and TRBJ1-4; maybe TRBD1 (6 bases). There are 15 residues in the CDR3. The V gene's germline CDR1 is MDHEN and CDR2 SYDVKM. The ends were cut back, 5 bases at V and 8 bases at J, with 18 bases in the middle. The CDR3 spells CASSRTGNPQEKLFF. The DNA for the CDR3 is TGTGCCAGCAGTCGCACAGGGAATCCCCAGGAAAAACTGTTTTTT.

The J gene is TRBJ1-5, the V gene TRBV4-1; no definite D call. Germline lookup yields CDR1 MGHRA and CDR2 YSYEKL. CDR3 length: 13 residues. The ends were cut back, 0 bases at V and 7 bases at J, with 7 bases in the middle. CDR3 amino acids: CASSQEFEQPQHF. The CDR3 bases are TGCGCCAGCAGCCAAGAATTCGAACAGCCCCAGCATTTT.

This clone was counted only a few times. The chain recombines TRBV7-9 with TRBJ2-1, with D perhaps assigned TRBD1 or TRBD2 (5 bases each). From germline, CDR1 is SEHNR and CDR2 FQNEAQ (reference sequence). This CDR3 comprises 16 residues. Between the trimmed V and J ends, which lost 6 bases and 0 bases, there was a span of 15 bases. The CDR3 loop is CASSHFGASSYNEQFF. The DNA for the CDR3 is TGTGCCAGCAGTCATTTCGGGGCATCCTCCTACAATGAGCAGTTCTTC. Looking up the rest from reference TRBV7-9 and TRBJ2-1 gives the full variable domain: DTGVSQNPRHKITKRGQNVTFRCDPISEHNRLYWYRQTLGQGPEFLTYFQNEAQLEKSRLLSDRFSAERPKGSFSTLEIQRTEQGDSAMYLCASSHFGASSYNEQFFGPGTRLTVL.

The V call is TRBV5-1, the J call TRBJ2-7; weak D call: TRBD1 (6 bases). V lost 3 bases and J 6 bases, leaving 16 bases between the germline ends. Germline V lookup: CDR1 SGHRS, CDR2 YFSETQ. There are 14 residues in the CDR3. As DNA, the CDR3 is TGCGCCAGCAGCTCCCCCGGGACACCCATCGAGCAGTACTTC. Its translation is CASSSPGTPIEQYF.

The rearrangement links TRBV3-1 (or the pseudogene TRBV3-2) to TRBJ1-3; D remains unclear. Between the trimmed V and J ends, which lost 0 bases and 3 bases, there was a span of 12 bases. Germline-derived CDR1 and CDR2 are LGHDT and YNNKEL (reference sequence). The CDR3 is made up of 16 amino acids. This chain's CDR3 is CASSQDGSPRGNTIYF. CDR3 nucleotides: TGTGCCAGCAGCCAAGATGGGTCGCCCCGTGGAAACACCATATATTTT.

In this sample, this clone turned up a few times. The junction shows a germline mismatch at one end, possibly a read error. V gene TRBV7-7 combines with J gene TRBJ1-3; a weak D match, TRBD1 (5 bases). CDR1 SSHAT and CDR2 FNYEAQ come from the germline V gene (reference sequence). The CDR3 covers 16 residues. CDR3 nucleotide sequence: TGTGCTAGCAGCTTGGCAGGGAACGCTGCTGGAAACACCATATATTTT. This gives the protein CASSLAGNAAGNTIYF.

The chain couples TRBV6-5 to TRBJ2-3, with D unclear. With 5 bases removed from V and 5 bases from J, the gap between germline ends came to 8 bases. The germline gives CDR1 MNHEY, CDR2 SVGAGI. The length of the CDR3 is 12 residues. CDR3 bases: TGTGCCAGCAGTCTCAAGGGAGATACGCAGTATTTT. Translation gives CASSLKGDTQYF.

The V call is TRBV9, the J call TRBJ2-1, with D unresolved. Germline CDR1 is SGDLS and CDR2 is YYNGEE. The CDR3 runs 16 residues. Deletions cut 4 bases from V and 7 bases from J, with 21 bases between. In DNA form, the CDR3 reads TGTGCCAGCAGCCTGAACATGGTAGGGTATATGAATGAGCAGTTCTTC. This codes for CASSLNMVGYMNEQFF.

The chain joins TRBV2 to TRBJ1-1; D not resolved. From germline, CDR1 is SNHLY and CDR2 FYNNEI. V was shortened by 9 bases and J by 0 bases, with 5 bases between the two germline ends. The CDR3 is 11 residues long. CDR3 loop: CASQVNTEAFF. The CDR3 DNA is TGTGCCAGTCAGGTGAACACTGAAGCTTTCTTT.

This CDR3 reads CASSLLGGTGANVLTF. Written as DNA, the CDR3 is TGTGCCAGCAGCCTACTCGGAGGGACTGGGGCCAACGTCCTGACTTTC. The V and J genes are TRBV3-1 (or the pseudogene TRBV3-2) and TRBJ2-6; D is perhaps TRBD2 (6 bases). The V and J ends lost 4 bases and 2 bases respectively, with 12 bases between them. The CDR3 is 16 amino acids. CDR1 LGHDT and CDR2 YNNKEL come from the germline V gene (reference sequence).